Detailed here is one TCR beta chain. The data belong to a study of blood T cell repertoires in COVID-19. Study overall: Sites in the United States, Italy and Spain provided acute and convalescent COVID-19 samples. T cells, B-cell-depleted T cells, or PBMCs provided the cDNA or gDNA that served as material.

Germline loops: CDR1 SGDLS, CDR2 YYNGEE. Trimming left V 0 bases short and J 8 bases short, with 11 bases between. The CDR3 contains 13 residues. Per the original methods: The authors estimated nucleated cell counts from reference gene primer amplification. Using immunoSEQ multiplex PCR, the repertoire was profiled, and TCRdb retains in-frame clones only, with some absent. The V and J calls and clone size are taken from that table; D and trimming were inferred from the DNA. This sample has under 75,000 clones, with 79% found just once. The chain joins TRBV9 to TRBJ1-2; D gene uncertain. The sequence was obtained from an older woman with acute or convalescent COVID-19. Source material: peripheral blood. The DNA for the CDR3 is TGTGCCAGCAGCGTAGATTTGGGGAGCGGCTACACCTTC. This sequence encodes CASSVDLGSGYTF.